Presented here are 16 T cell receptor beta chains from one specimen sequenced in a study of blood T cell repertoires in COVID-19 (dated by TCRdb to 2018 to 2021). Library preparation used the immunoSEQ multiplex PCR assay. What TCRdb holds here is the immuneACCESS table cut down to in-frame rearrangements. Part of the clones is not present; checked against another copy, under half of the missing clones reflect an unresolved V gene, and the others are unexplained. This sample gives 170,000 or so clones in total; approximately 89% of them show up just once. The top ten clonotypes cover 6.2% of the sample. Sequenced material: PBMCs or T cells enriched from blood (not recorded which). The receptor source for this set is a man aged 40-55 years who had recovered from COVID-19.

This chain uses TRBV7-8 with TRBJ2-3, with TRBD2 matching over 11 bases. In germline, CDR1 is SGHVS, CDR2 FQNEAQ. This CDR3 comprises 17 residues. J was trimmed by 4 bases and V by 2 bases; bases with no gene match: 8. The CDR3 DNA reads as TGTGCCAGCAGCTTAACCCTAGCGGGGGGCCCGGCAGATACGCAGTATTTT. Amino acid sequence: CASSLTLAGGPADTQYF. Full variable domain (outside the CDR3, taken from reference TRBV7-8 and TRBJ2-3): GAGVSQSPRYKVAKRGQDVALRCDPISGHVSLFWYQQALGQGPEFLTYFQNEAQLDKSGLPSDRFFAERPEGSVSTLKIQRTQQEDSAVYLCASSLTLAGGPADTQYFGPGTRLTVL.

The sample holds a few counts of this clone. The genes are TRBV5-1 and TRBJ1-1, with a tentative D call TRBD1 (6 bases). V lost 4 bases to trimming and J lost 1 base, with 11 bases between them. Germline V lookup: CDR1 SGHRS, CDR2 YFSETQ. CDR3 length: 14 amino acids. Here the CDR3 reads CASSPTGSNTEAFF. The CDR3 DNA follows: TGCGCCAGCAGCCCAACAGGGTCGAACACTGAAGCTTTCTTT.

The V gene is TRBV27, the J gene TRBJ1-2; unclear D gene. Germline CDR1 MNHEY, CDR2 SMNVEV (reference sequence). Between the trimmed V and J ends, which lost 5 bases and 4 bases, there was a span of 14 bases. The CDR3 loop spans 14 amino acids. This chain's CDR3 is CASSNVGRGYGYTF. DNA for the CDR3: TGTGCCAGCAGTAATGTAGGGAGAGGCTATGGCTACACCTTC.

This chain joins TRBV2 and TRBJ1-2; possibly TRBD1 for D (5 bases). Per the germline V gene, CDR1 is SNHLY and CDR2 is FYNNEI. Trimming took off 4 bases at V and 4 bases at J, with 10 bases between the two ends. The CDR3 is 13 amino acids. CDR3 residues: CASSAQAVYGYTF. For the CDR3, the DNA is TGTGCCAGCAGTGCACAGGCTGTCTATGGCTACACCTTC.

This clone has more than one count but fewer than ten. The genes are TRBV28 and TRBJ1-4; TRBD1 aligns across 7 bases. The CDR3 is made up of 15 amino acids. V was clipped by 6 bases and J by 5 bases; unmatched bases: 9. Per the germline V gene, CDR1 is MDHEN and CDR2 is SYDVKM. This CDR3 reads CASRLNQGQNEKLFF. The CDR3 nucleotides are TGTGCCAGCAGGCTGAATCAGGGACAGAATGAAAAACTGTTTTTT.

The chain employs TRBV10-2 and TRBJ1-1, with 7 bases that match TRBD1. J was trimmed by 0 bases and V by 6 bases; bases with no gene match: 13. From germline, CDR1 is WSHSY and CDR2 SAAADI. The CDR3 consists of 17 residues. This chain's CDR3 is CASRWTGGTEMNTEAFF. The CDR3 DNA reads TGCGCCAGCAGATGGACAGGAGGGACCGAAATGAACACTGAAGCTTTCTTT.

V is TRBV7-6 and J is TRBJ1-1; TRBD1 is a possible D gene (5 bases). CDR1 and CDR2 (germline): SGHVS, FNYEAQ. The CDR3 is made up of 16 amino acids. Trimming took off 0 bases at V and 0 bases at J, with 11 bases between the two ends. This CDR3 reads CASSLAQGGVNTEAFF. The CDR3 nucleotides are TGTGCCAGCAGCTTAGCGCAGGGAGGGGTGAACACTGAAGCTTTCTTT.

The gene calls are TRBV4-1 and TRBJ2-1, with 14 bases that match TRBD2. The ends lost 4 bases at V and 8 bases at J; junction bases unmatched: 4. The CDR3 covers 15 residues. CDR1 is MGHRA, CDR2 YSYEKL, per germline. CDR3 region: CASSLRLAGGDEQFF. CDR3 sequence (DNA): TGCGCCAGCAGCCTCCGACTAGCGGGGGGGGATGAGCAGTTCTTC.

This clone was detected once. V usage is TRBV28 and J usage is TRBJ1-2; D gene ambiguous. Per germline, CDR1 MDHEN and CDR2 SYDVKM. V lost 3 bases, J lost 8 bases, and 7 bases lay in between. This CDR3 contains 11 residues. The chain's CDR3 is CASSFVEGYTF. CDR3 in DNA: TGTGCCAGCAGTTTTGTTGAGGGCTACACCTTC.

For the CDR3, the DNA is TGTGCCAGCAGTTTTTCAGGGTTATACGAGCAGTACTTC. Its protein is CASSFSGLYEQYF. V gene TRBV28 combines with J gene TRBJ2-7; a weak D match, TRBD1 (5 bases). The V and J ends lost 3 bases and 4 bases respectively, with 10 bases between them. CDR1 MDHEN and CDR2 SYDVKM come from the germline V gene. The CDR3 has 13 amino acids.

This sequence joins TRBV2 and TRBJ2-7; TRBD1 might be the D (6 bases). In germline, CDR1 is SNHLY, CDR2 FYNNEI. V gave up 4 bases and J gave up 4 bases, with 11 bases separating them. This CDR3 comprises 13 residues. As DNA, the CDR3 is TGTGCCAGCAGTGGAGGGACACCTTACGAGCAGTACTTC. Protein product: CASSGGTPYEQYF.

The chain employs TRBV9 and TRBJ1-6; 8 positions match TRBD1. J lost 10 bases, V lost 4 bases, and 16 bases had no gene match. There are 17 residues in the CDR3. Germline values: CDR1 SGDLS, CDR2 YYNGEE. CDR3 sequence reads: CASSWTGRVGPESPLHF. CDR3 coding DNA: TGTGCCAGCAGCTGGACAGGGCGGGTGGGACCCGAATCACCCCTCCACTTT. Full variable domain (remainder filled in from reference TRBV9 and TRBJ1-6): DSGVTQTPKHLITATGQRVTLRCSPRSGDLSVYWYQQSLDQGLQFLIQYYNGEERAKGNILERFSAQQFPDLHSELNLSSLELGDSALYFCASSWTGRVGPESPLHFGNGTRLTVT.

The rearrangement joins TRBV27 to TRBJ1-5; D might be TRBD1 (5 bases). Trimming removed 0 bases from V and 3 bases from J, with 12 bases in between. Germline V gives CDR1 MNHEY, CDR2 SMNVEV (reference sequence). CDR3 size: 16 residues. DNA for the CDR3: TGTGCCAGCAGTTTATCCGCAGGGTTGGCCAATCAGCCCCAGCATTTT. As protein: CASSLSAGLANQPQHF.

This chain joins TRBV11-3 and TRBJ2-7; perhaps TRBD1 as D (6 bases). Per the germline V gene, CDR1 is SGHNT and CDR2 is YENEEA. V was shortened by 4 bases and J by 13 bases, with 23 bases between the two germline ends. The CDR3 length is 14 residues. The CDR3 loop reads CASSSTRAQGEQYF. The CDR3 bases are TGTGCCAGCAGCTCCACCCGCGCACAGGGAGAACAATACTTC.

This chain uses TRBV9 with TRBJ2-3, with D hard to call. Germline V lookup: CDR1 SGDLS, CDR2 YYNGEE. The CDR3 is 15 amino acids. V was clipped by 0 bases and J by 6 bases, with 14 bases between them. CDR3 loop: CASSVDPLVVDTQYF. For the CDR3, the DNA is TGTGCCAGCAGCGTAGACCCTCTAGTGGTGGATACGCAGTATTTT.

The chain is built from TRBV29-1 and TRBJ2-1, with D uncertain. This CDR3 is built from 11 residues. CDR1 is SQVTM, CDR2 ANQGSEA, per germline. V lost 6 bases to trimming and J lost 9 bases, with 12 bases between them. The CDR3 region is CSVALNSEQFF. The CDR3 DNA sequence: TGCAGCGTAGCATTGAACAGTGAGCAGTTCTTC.